This TCR beta chain was captured in a study of identical twins. TCRdb analysed the 5' RACE reads with MiXCR anew, one entry per CDR3 protein. The sample yields around 95,000 distinct CDR3 sequences, 4.5% to 6.5% seen once. This clonotype was counted ten times or more. The sample comprised memory T cells sorted from blood. This TCR derives from a woman aged 45 to 65 in good health.

The CDR3 region has the DNA TGTGCCAGCAGCCCTGGTGCGGGGCCGGAGACCCAGTACTTC. Its protein is CASSPGAGPETQYF. This chain joins TRBV7-9 and TRBJ2-5, with D perhaps TRBD2 (6 bases). Trimming shortened V by 5 bases and J by 5 bases, and 15 bases separated the two germline ends. This CDR3 is built from 14 residues. The germline V gene encodes CDR1 SEHNR and CDR2 FQNEAQ (reference sequence).